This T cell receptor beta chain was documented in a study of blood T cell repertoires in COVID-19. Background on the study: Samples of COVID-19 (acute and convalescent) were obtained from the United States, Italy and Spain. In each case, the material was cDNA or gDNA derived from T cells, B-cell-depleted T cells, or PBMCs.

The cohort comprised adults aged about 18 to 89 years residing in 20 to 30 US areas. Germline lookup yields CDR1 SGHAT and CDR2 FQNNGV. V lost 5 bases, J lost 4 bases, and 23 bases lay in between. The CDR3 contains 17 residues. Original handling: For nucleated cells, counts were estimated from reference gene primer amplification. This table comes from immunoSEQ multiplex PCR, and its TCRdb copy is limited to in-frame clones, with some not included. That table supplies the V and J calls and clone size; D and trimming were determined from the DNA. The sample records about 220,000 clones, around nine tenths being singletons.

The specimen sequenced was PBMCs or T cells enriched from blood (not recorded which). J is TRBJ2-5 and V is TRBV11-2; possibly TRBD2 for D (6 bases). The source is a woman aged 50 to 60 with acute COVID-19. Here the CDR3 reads CASSLRRGGSRGETQYF. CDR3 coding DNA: TGTGCCAGCAGCCTCCGGCGTGGGGGATCGCGGGGAGAGACCCAGTACTTC.